Following are 17 T cell receptor beta chains from one sample sequenced in a study of beta chain features in type 1 diabetes. As every portion of the isolated RNA was reverse transcribed, the sequencing read expressed TCRB transcripts. Only in-frame clones appear in the TCRdb table, and some are missing; sequencing was by immunoSEQ multiplex PCR. The table has roughly 290,000 clones, under 8.5% seen once. Sequenced sample: central memory CD4+ T cells from blood. These receptors all stem from a woman aged 18 to 35 in good health.

The table lists this clone with a few counts. A read error is likely here: a far larger clone is one base away. This sequence joins TRBV7-2 and TRBJ2-7; 14 nucleotides align to TRBD2. Germline V gene data show CDR1 as SGHTA and CDR2 as FQGNSA. V lost 5 bases, J lost 5 bases, and 11 bases stayed unmatched. This CDR3 is built from 17 residues. DNA for the CDR3: TGTGCCAGCAGCGCAGGGGGGACTAGCGGGAGATATGACGAGCAGTACTTC. Its translation is CASSAGGTSGRYDEQYF.

The chain employs TRBV5-1 and TRBJ2-5; 10 nucleotides agree with TRBD1. Germline CDR1 and CDR2: SGHRS and YFSETQ. Trimming removed 7 bases from V and 7 bases from J; junction bases left unmatched: 13. This CDR3 comprises 15 residues. CDR3: CASEDQTGGAGTQYF. CDR3 coding DNA: TGCGCCAGCGAGGATCAGACAGGGGGCGCCGGGACCCAGTACTTC.

This clone came up a few times. CDR3 sequence: CASSPPTVRKAFF. The CDR3 DNA sequence: TGTGCCAGCAGTCCCCCGACAGTAAGGAAGGCTTTCTTT. V gene TRBV28 combines with J gene TRBJ1-1; D is perhaps TRBD1 (5 bases). CDR1 MDHEN and CDR2 SYDVKM come from the germline V gene. CDR3 size: 13 residues. Trimming shortened V by 5 bases and J by 11 bases, and 18 bases separated the two germline ends.

This clone was detected only a few times. The gene calls are TRBV2 and TRBJ2-7; 9 bases are shared with TRBD2. The J segment lost 2 bases and the V segment lost 6 bases, leaving 8 bases of the junction unmatched. From germline, CDR1 is SNHLY and CDR2 FYNNEI. The length of the CDR3 is 15 residues. CDR3 bases: TGTGCCAGCAGGAAGGCGGGAGGGGGTCCCTACGAGCAGTACTTC. Its translation is CASRKAGGGPYEQYF.

This clone was counted between two and nine times. This chain links TRBV29-1 with TRBJ1-3; D call uncertain. The CDR3 runs to 13 residues. V dropped 6 bases and J dropped 4 bases, with 13 bases sitting between them. Germline-derived CDR1 and CDR2 are SQVTM and ANQGSEA. The CDR3 nucleotides read TGCAGCGTCCGGCGGCTCGGGGGAAACACCATATATTTT. The encoded protein is CSVRRLGGNTIYF.

At least ten counts were recorded for this clone. The V call is TRBV7-2, the J call TRBJ1-2; 9 nucleotides align to TRBD1. The CDR3 contains 16 residues. The germline V gene has CDR1 SGHTA and CDR2 FQGNSA. After removal of 6 bases from V and 4 bases from J, the junction contained 12 bases not matched to a gene. The CDR3 nucleotides are TGTGCCAGCAGTTCTCCGCCGGGACAGGGTGGCTATGGCTACACCTTC. It codes for CASSSPPGQGGYGYTF.

V gene TRBV15 combines with J gene TRBJ2-3; D not certain. Per germline, CDR1 LNHNV and CDR2 YYDKDF (reference sequence). Trimming cost V 0 bases and J 2 bases, with 12 bases left between them. CDR3 size: 16 residues. In DNA, the CDR3 is TGTGCCACCAGCAGAGATCGGCTACGCCCCACAGATACGCAGTATTTT. This codes for CATSRDRLRPTDTQYF. The full variable domain, completed using reference TRBV15 and TRBJ2-3, is DAMVIQNPRYQVTQFGKPVTLSCSQTLNHNVMYWYQQKSSQAPKLLFHYYDKDFNNEADTPDNFQSRRPNTSFCFLDIRSPGLGDTAMYLCATSRDRLRPTDTQYFGPGTRLTVL.

The rearrangement links TRBV7-2 to TRBJ2-5; weak D call: TRBD1 (6 bases). CDR3 length: 15 amino acids. With 4 bases removed from V and 5 bases from J, the gap between germline ends came to 17 bases. The germline gives CDR1 SGHTA, CDR2 FQGNSA. This chain's CDR3 is CASSSHPVTGETQYF. CDR3 bases: TGTGCCAGCAGCTCACACCCGGTTACAGGGGAGACCCAGTACTTC.

This clone was picked up a small number of times. The CDR3: CSVEAVRDEQYF. As DNA, the CDR3 is TGCAGCGTTGAAGCGGTACGAGACGAGCAGTACTTC. The rearrangement uses TRBV29-1 and TRBJ2-7; no definite D call. Germline assignment: CDR1 SQVTM and CDR2 ANQGSEA. The V end lost 1 base, the J end lost 5 bases, and 9 bases lay between the germline ends. The CDR3 is 12 amino acids.

This clone has more than one count but fewer than ten. This sequence joins TRBV20-1 and TRBJ1-2; D is unresolved. V gave up 4 bases and J gave up 8 bases, with 11 bases separating them. Germline CDR1 reads DFQATT; CDR2 reads SNEGSKA (reference sequence). The CDR3 covers 11 residues. In DNA form, the CDR3 reads TGCAGTGCTATTCCCCAGGCGGGCTACACCTTC. Its protein product is CSAIPQAGYTF.

This clone was found many times. The chain employs TRBV7-2 and TRBJ1-1; D is perhaps TRBD1 (5 bases). The germline V gene has CDR1 SGHTA and CDR2 FQGNSA. V was cut by 7 bases and J by 10 bases, with 16 bases left in between. The CDR3 has 12 amino acids. This CDR3 is CASTRDASRAFF. The CDR3 DNA is TGTGCCAGCACTCGGGACGCCAGCCGAGCTTTCTTT.

The CDR3 reads CASSLGVLSTNEKLFF. The CDR3 nucleotides are TGTGCCAGCAGCTTAGGGGTCCTTTCAACTAATGAAAAACTGTTTTTT. The V and J genes are TRBV4-2 and TRBJ1-4; D possibly corresponds to TRBD1 (5 bases). V lost 5 bases and J 0 bases, leaving 13 bases between the germline ends. CDR1 and CDR2 from the germline V gene are LGHNA and YNFKEQ. The CDR3 runs to 16 residues.

This rearrangement joins TRBV19 to TRBJ2-3, with D perhaps TRBD2 (5 bases). The CDR3 covers 14 residues. V shed 0 bases and J shed 8 bases, with 12 bases lying between them. Germline CDR1 LNHDA, CDR2 SQIVND (reference sequence). The CDR3 is CASSIDPTSRTQYF. The CDR3 DNA follows: TGTGCCAGTAGTATAGACCCAACTAGTCGTACGCAGTATTTT.

V usage is TRBV4-3 and J usage is TRBJ2-7; tentatively, D is TRBD2 (7 bases). CDR1 is LGHNA and CDR2 is YSLEER in the germline V gene. V dropped 4 bases and J dropped 1 base, with 20 bases sitting between them. The CDR3 is made up of 17 amino acids. The CDR3: CASSRSASGGGSYEQYF. Written as DNA, the CDR3 is TGCGCCAGCAGCCGGTCGGCTAGCGGAGGGGGGTCCTACGAGCAGTACTTC.

This clone appeared a few times. This chain links TRBV7-2 with TRBJ1-5, with unresolved D. The CDR3 contains 12 residues. Germline lookup yields CDR1 SGHTA and CDR2 FQGNSA. With 4 bases removed from V and 7 bases from J, the gap between germline ends came to 8 bases. CDR3 sequence reads: CASSSDYQPQHF. DNA for the CDR3: TGTGCCAGCAGCTCGGACTACCAGCCCCAGCATTTT.

The chain recombines TRBV18 with TRBJ2-7, with 8 bases identical to TRBD2. The CDR3 sequence is 14 residues long. Germline-derived CDR1 and CDR2 are KGHSH and LQKENI. With 3 bases clipped from V and 4 bases from J, the junction kept 5 bases outside the gene matches. The CDR3 region is CASSPGSGTYEQYF. In nucleotides, the CDR3 is TGTGCCAGCTCACCGGGTAGCGGGACTTACGAGCAGTACTTC.

The genes are TRBV7-2 and TRBJ2-5; D may be TRBD2 (5 bases). The CDR3 contains 15 residues. CDR1 is SGHTA, CDR2 FQGNSA, per germline. The V end lost 0 bases, the J end lost 4 bases, and 12 bases lay between the germline ends. DNA for the CDR3: TGTGCCAGCAGCTTAGCGGGCGGGTGGGGAGAGACCCAGTACTTC. Its translation is CASSLAGGWGETQYF.